These 22 T cell receptor beta chains were sequenced from one sample in a study of glioma-infiltrating T cells after dendritic cell vaccination. TCRdb keeps only in-frame clones here, not all; method: immunoSEQ multiplex PCR. The profile shows some 100,000 clones, 70% to 80% of them singletons. Sample: blood, taken before dendritic cell vaccination. These receptors were obtained from a human donor with glioblastoma.

This chain links TRBV30 with TRBJ1-4, with D tentatively TRBD1 (5 bases). Germline CDR1 and CDR2: GTSNPN and SVGIG (reference sequence). Trimming took 4 bases from V and 7 from J, leaving 10 bases between them. This CDR3 comprises 12 residues. CDR3 protein: CAWTQDLEKLFF. The CDR3 coding sequence is TGTGCCTGGACACAGGACCTTGAAAAACTGTTTTTT.

V usage is TRBV5-1 and J usage is TRBJ2-7; 10 bases fit TRBD1. The CDR3 is 14 amino acids. CDR1 SGHRS and CDR2 YFSETQ come from the germline V gene. The J segment lost 5 bases and the V segment lost 4 bases, leaving 6 bases of the junction unmatched. The CDR3 loop reads CASSQGQGLHEQYF. The CDR3 DNA is TGCGCCAGCAGCCAGGGACAGGGGCTCCACGAGCAGTACTTC.

The gene calls are TRBV15 and TRBJ2-5, with D possibly matching TRBD2 (6 bases). Trimming removed 3 bases at V and 2 bases at J, with 13 bases between. The germline V gene encodes CDR1 LNHNV and CDR2 YYDKDF (reference sequence). This CDR3 region has 15 residues. CDR3 coding DNA: TGTGCCACCAGCAGTGCCCGGGACTTGCAAGAGACCCAGTACTTC. It specifies CATSSARDLQETQYF.

The chain links TRBV4-2 to TRBJ2-7; 7 nucleotides line up with TRBD1. The germline V gene encodes CDR1 LGHNA and CDR2 YNFKEQ. V lost 4 bases to trimming and J lost 1 base; unmatched junction nucleotides: 7. There are 15 residues in the CDR3. The CDR3 region has the DNA TGTGCCAGCAGCCGGGAGACAGGGTTATCCTACGAGCAGTACTTC. It encodes CASSRETGLSYEQYF.

The chain couples TRBV7-6 to TRBJ2-3, with 7 bases lining up with TRBD1. CDR3 length: 14 residues. Losses at the gene ends were 4 bases for V and 1 base for J; bases not matched to a gene: 2. The germline CDR1 and CDR2 sequences are SGHVS and FNYEAQ. The CDR3 DNA sequence: TGTGCCAGCAGCTATACAGGGGGCACAGATACGCAGTATTTT. Its protein is CASSYTGGTDTQYF.

This clone was observed a handful of times. The chain recombines TRBV2 with TRBJ1-3; D is uncertain. In germline, CDR1 is SNHLY, CDR2 FYNNEI. V gave up 8 bases and J gave up 0 bases, with 11 bases separating them. The CDR3 is 14 amino acids. This chain's CDR3 is CASGERHSGNTIYF. As DNA, the CDR3 is TGTGCCAGCGGGGAGCGCCACTCTGGAAACACCATATATTTT.

This sequence joins TRBV2 and TRBJ1-1; 12 bases line up with TRBD1. V was clipped by 7 bases and J by 13 bases; unmatched bases: 19. The CDR3 is made up of 16 amino acids. The germline CDR1 and CDR2 sequences are SNHLY and FYNNEI. The CDR3 bases are TGTGCCAGCATTCCCCCGGGACAGGGGGCAGGCCTAAGGATTTTCTTT. Amino acids: CASIPPGQGAGLRIFF.

In regard to this clone: The junction and the germline gene differ at one end; a read error may be behind it. The J gene is TRBJ2-7, the V gene TRBV5-1; D may be TRBD2 (6 bases). This CDR3 is 13 amino acids long. Germline assignment: CDR1 SGHRS and CDR2 YFSETQ. The CDR3 region is CASSLGRSYEQYF. CDR3 bases: TGCGCCAGCAGTTTGGGGAGGTCCTACGAGCAGTACTTC.

The chain carries TRBV29-1 and TRBJ1-1, with D perhaps TRBD1 (5 bases). V gave up 7 bases and J gave up 0 bases, with 12 bases separating them. Germline CDR1 and CDR2: SQVTM and ANQGSEA. The CDR3 loop spans 13 amino acids. CDR3 in amino acids: CSASGGVNTEAFF. CDR3 sequence (DNA): TGCAGCGCCAGCGGAGGGGTGAACACTGAAGCTTTCTTT. Full variable domain (rest looked up from reference TRBV29-1 and TRBJ1-1): SAVISQKPSRDICQRGTSLTIQCQVDSQVTMMFWYRQQPGQSLTLIATANQGSEATYESGFVIDKFPISRPNLTFSTLTVSNMSPEDSSIYLCSASGGVNTEAFFGQGTRLTVV.

The V and J genes are TRBV30 and TRBJ2-5, with a tentative D call TRBD2 (6 bases). This CDR3 contains 13 residues. V lost 3 bases to trimming and J lost 5 bases, with 13 bases between them. Germline V gives CDR1 GTSNPN, CDR2 SVGIG (reference sequence). The CDR3 spells CAWSRRAGETQYF. CDR3 in DNA: TGTGCCTGGAGCCGACGCGCGGGGGAGACCCAGTACTTC.

This chain uses TRBV6-5 with TRBJ2-7; 7 nucleotides align to TRBD2. This CDR3 contains 15 residues. V was pared by 5 bases and J by 2 bases, with 9 bases of the junction left unmatched. Germline CDR1 is MNHEY and CDR2 is SVGAGI. The CDR3 sequence: CASSPAGVGAYEQYF. The CDR3, as DNA: TGTGCCAGCAGTCCCGCGGGGGTAGGGGCCTACGAGCAGTACTTC.

The rearrangement links TRBV4-1 to TRBJ1-3, with D hard to call. Trimming left V 4 bases short and J 4 bases short, with 11 bases between. Germline values: CDR1 MGHRA, CDR2 YSYEKL. This CDR3 is built from 14 residues. CDR3 residues: CASSRFLGGNTIYF. Written as DNA, the CDR3 is TGCGCCAGCAGCCGGTTCCTCGGGGGAAACACCATATATTTT.

The chain employs TRBV5-1 and TRBJ2-7, with D possibly matching TRBD2 (6 bases). This CDR3 is 16 amino acids long. CDR1 SGHRS and CDR2 YFSETQ come from the germline V gene. Trimming stripped 5 bases from V and 0 bases from J, with 18 bases between. The CDR3 sequence is CASSPRGREVSYEQYF. CDR3 nucleotide sequence: TGCGCCAGCAGTCCCCGGGGCAGGGAGGTCTCCTACGAGCAGTACTTC.

This clone is a singleton in its sample. The V gene is TRBV6-5, the J gene TRBJ2-1; the match to TRBD2 covers 11 bases. The CDR3 loop spans 15 amino acids. V was clipped by 0 bases and J by 8 bases; unmatched bases: 3. Germline CDR1 MNHEY, CDR2 SVGAGI. Written as DNA, the CDR3 is TGTGCCAGCAGTTACTCGGGACTAGCGGTCGATGAGCAGTTCTTC. It codes for CASSYSGLAVDEQFF.

V gene TRBV18 combines with J gene TRBJ1-3; 7 bases map to TRBD1. Per the germline V gene, CDR1 is KGHSH and CDR2 is LQKENI. V lost 6 bases and J lost 3; bases outside the gene matches: 8. The CDR3 spans 15 residues. Here the CDR3 DNA reads TGTGCCAGCTCGACGTTCGACAGGGATGGAAACACCATATATTTT. Encoded protein: CASSTFDRDGNTIYF.

The chain employs TRBV12-5 and TRBJ1-1; D perhaps matches TRBD1 (5 bases). Germline V gene sequence: CDR1 LGHNT, CDR2 FRNRAP. This CDR3 is built from 12 residues. V was cut by 5 bases and J by 3 bases, with 7 bases left in between. CDR3 nucleotide sequence: TGTGCTAGTGGTGCAGGGTACACTGAAGCTTTCTTT. Amino acids: CASGAGYTEAFF.

This sequence joins TRBV5-1 and TRBJ2-7; 10 nucleotides match TRBD2. Per the germline V gene, CDR1 is SGHRS and CDR2 is YFSETQ. V shed 0 bases and J 4 bases; nucleotides not matched to a gene: 7. The CDR3 is made up of 16 amino acids. CDR3 nucleotides: TGCGCCAGCAGCTTGGCCGGGACTAGCGACCTATACGAGCAGTACTTC. Protein sequence: CASSLAGTSDLYEQYF.

V and J are TRBV9 and TRBJ1-2; no definite D call. The CDR3 has 14 amino acids. Germline CDR1 reads SGDLS; CDR2 reads YYNGEE. Trimming left V 3 bases short and J 3 bases short, with 12 bases between. Here the CDR3 reads CASSGGMGYYGYTF. In DNA, the CDR3 is TGTGCCAGCAGCGGTGGCATGGGCTACTATGGCTACACCTTC.

This clone has only a few counts. The chain employs TRBV7-3 and TRBJ1-1, with no clear D. Germline V lookup: CDR1 SGHTA, CDR2 FQGTGA. This CDR3 has 13 amino acids. The ends were cut back, 3 bases at V and 0 bases at J, with 5 bases in the middle. The chain's CDR3 is CASSLTLNTEAFF. The CDR3 region has the DNA TGTGCCAGCAGCTTGACACTGAACACTGAAGCTTTCTTT.

This clone has only one observation. This chain uses TRBV4-1 with TRBJ2-7; D is undetermined. The V end was cut by 0 bases, the J end by 3 bases, with 9 bases between. Looked up from germline, CDR1 is MGHRA and CDR2 is YSYEKL. This CDR3 region has 14 residues. CDR3 amino acids: CASSQDQARYEQYF. CDR3 DNA: TGCGCCAGCAGCCAAGATCAGGCGCGCTACGAGCAGTACTTC.

The gene calls are TRBV28 and TRBJ1-2, with 9 bases identical to TRBD1. The CDR3 runs to 15 residues. V was pared by 6 bases and J by 4 bases, with 9 bases of the junction left unmatched. Germline assignment: CDR1 MDHEN and CDR2 SYDVKM. The CDR3 DNA reads TGTGCCAGCAGGGATAAACAGGGGGCGGTCTATGGCTACACCTTC. Its translation: CASRDKQGAVYGYTF.

Regarding this clone: Other DNA sequences in this sample translate to the same CDR3. The chain is built from TRBV5-6 and TRBJ2-5, with 8 nucleotides matching TRBD1. The germline gives CDR1 SGHDT, CDR2 YYEEEE. V dropped 2 bases and J dropped 1; count of bases not matched to a gene: 1. The CDR3 runs to 14 residues. In DNA, the CDR3 is TGTGCCAGCAGCTTTGGACAGGGCCAAGAGACCCAGTACTTC. Its protein product is CASSFGQGQETQYF.